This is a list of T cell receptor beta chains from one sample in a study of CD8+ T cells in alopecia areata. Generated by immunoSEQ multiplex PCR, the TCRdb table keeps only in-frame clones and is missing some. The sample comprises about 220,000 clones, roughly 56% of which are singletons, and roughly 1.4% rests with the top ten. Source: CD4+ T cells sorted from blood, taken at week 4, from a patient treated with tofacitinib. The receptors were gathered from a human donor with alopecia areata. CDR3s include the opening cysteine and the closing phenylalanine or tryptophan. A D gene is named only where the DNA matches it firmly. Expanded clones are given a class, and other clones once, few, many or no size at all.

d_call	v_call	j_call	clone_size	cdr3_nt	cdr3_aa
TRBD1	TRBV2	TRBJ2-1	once	TGTGCCAGTATTCAGGGGGCGGGTATTGGTGAGCAGTTCTTC	CASIQGAGIGEQFF
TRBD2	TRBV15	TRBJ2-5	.	TGTGCCACCAGCAGAGATGTAGCGGGGGGGCCGAGAGAGACCCAGTACTTC	CATSRDVAGGPRETQYF
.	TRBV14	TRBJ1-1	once	TGTGCCAGCAGCCAAGAGTGGCGGGATCGGAACACTGAAGCTTTCTTT	CASSQEWRDRNTEAFF
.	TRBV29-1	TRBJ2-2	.	TGCAGCGTTATCAGGGGCCGGGTCGGGGAGCTGTTTTTT	CSVIRGRVGELFF
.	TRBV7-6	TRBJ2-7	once	TGTGCCAGCAGCTTTTCCCAGTCCTCCTACGGGCAGTACTTC	CASSFSQSSYGQYF
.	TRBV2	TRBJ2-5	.	TGTGCCAGCAGACTGGGCGGGACAAGAGAGACCCAGTACTTC	CASRLGGTRETQYF
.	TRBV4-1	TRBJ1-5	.	TGCGCCAGCAGCCAAGATAGTGGACAGCCCTATAGCAATCAGCCCCAGCATTTT	CASSQDSGQPYSNQPQHF
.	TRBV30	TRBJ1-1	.	TGTGCCTGGACCCAAGTCGCTGAAGCTTTCTTT	CAWTQVAEAFF
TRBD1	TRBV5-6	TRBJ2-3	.	TGTGCCAGCAGCTTGGCCGGTTTAGGGGGCGGAGATACGCAGTATTTT	CASSLAGLGGGDTQYF
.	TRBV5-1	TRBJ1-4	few	TGCGCCAGCAGCTTGGGGCAGGCGAATGAAAAACTGTTTTTT	CASSLGQANEKLFF
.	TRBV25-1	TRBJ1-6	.	TGTGCCAGCAGTGCAGGGACGGGTGGCCATTCACCCCTCCACTTT	CASSAGTGGHSPLHF
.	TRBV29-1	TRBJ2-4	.	TGCAGCGTAAGGGCACCGGAAAACATTCAGTACTTC	CSVRAPENIQYF
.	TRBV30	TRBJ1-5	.	TGTGCCTGGAGTGTCGGACAGCTTAGGAATCAGCCCCAGCATTTT	CAWSVGQLRNQPQHF
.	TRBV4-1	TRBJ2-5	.	TGCGCCAGCAGCCGACCTGGGGGAAGCGAACAAGAGACCCAGTACTTC	CASSRPGGSEQETQYF
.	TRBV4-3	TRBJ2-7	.	TGCGCCAGCAGCCAAGATGCCGGGCCCCTCTCCTACGAGCAGTACTTC	CASSQDAGPLSYEQYF
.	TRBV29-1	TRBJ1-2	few	TGCAGCGTTGGTGTAATCTTGGGGGCAATGGGCTACACCTTC	CSVGVILGAMGYTF
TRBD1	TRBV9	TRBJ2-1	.	TGTGCCAGCAGCGCAGACCCCGGGACAGGGGCCCGGCATGAGCAGTTCTTC	CASSADPGTGARHEQFF
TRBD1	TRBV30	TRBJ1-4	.	TGTGCCTGGAGTTCCAGGGGGCTTTATGAAAAACTGTTTTTT	CAWSSRGLYEKLFF
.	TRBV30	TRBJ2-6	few	TGTGCGTACAAACAGGGCCGCTCTGGGGCCAACGTCCTGACTTTC	CAYKQGRSGANVLTF
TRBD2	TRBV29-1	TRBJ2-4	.	TGCAGCGTTGGTGGGACTAGCGGTGCTATAAACATTCAGTACTTC	CSVGGTSGAINIQYF
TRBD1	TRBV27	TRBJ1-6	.	TGTGCCAGCGGCCGGGACAGGGGGGGAAGAGGCTCCTATAATTCACCCCTCCACTTT	CASGRDRGGRGSYNSPLHF
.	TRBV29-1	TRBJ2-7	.	TGCAGCGTTGGGCAAAGCTCCTACGAGCAGTACTTC	CSVGQSSYEQYF